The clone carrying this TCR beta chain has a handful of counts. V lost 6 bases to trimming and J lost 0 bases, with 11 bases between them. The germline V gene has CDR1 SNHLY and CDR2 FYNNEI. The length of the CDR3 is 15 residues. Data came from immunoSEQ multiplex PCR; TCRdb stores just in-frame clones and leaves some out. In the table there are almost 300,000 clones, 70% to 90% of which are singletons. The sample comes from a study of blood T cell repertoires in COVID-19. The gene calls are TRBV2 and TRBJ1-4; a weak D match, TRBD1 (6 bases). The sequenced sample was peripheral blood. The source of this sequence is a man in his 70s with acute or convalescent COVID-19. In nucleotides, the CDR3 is TGTGCCAGCAGGGTGGACAGAGCAACTAATGAAAAACTGTTTTTT. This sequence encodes CASRVDRATNEKLFF.